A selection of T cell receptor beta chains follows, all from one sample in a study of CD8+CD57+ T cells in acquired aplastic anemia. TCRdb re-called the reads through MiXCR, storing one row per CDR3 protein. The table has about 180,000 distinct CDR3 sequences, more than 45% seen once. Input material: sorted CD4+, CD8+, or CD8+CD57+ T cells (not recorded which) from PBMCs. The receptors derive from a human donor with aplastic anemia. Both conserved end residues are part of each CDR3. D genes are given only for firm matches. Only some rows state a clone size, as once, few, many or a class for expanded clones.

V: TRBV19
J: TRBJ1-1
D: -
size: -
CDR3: CASSFQGLHTEAFF
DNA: TGTGCCAGTAGTTTCCAGGGCCTGCACACTGAAGCTTTCTTT

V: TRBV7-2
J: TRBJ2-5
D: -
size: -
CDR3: CASSLEWQGETQYF
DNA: TGTGCCAGCAGCTTAGAGTGGCAGGGAGAGACCCAGTACTTC

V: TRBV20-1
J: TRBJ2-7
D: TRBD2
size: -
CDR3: CSATPGLPSGSYEQYF
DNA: TGCAGTGCTACCCCAGGTTTACCTAGCGGCTCCTACGAGCAGTACTTC

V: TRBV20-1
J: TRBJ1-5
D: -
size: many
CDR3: CSARDSNQPQHF
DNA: TGCAGTGCTAGGGATAGCAATCAGCCCCAGCATTTT

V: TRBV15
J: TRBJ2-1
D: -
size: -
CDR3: CATSRGESSDEQFF
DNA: TGTGCCACCAGCCGCGGGGAATCCAGCGATGAGCAGTTCTTC

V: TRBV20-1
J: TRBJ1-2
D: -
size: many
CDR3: CSAAQGRGYYGYTF
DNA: TGCAGTGCTGCGCAGGGGAGGGGCTACTATGGCTACACCTTC

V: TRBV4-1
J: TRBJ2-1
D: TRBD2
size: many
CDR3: CASSQERGFRNEQFF
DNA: TGCGCCAGCAGCCAAGAGCGGGGGTTTCGTAATGAGCAGTTCTTC

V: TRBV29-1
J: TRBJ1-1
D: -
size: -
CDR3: CSVGTVNTEAFF
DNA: TGCAGCGTTGGGACGGTGAACACTGAAGCTTTCTTT

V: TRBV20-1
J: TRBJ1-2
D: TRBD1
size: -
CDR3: CSALGQGNYGYTF
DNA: TGCAGTGCTCTAGGACAGGGAAACTATGGCTACACCTTC

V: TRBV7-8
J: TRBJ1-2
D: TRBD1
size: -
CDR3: CASSSSGQGDYGYTF
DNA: TGTGCCAGCAGCTCTTCGGGACAGGGGGACTATGGCTACACCTTC

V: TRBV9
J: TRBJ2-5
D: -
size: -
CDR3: CASSLGGASETQYF
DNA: TGTGCCAGCAGCTTGGGGGGGGCGTCGGAGACCCAGTACTTC

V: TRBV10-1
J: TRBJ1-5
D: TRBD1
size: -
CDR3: CASSERTGGGTKAHSNQPQHF
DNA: TGCGCCAGCAGTGAAAGGACAGGGGGGGGAACCAAAGCCCATAGCAATCAGCCCCAGCATTTT

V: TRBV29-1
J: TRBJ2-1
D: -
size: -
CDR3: CSVLSRGLGEQFF
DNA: TGCAGCGTCTTATCCAGGGGCCTGGGTGAGCAGTTCTTC

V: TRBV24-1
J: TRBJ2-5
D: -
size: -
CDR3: CATSDHQETQYF
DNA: TGTGCCACCAGTGACCACCAAGAGACCCAGTACTTC

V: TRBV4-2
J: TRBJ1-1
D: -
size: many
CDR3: CASSQEGANTEAFF
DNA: TGTGCCAGCAGCCAAGAAGGGGCAAACACTGAAGCTTTCTTT

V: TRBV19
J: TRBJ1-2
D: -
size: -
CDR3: CASSIVHGAGYTF
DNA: TGTGCCAGTAGTATAGTCCACGGGGCCGGCTACACCTTC

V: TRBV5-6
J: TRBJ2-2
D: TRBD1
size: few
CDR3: CASSPGTGGGTGELFF
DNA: TGTGCCAGCAGCCCTGGGACAGGGGGCGGGACCGGGGAGCTGTTTTTT

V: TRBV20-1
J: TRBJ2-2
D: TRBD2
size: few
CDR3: CSASWGGGGTGELFF
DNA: TGCAGTGCTAGCTGGGGGGGGGGAGGCACCGGGGAGCTGTTTTTT

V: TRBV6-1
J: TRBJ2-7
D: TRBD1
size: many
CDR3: CASSTRDRATYEQYF
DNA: TGTGCCAGCAGTACCCGGGACAGGGCGACCTACGAGCAGTACTTC

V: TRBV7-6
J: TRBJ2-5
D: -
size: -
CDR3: CASSPENEETQYF
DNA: TGTGCTAGCAGCCCAGAGAATGAAGAGACCCAGTACTTC

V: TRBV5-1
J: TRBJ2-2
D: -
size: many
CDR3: CASSLEVGGTDTGELFF
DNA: TGCGCCAGCAGCTTGGAAGTTGGGGGAACCGACACCGGGGAGCTGTTTTTT

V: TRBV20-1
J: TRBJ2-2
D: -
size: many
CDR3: CSAGVDYGELFF
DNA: TGCAGTGCTGGGGTTGACTACGGGGAGCTGTTTTTT

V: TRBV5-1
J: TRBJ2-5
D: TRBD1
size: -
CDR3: CASSADRVGQETQYF
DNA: TGCGCCAGCAGCGCCGACAGGGTGGGCCAAGAGACCCAGTACTTC

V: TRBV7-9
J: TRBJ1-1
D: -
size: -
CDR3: CASSTGQTEAFF
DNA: TGTGCCAGCAGCACAGGACAAACTGAAGCTTTCTTT

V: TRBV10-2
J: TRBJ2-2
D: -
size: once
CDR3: CASQLTGLKNTGELFF
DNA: TGCGCCAGTCAACTCACAGGTTTGAAGAACACCGGGGAGCTGTTTTTT

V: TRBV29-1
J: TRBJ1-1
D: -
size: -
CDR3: CSTLTAKNTEAFF
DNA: TGCAGCACCCTGACAGCCAAGAACACTGAAGCTTTCTTT

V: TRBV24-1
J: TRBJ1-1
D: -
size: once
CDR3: CATSDLLSGRAFF
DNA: TGTGCCACCAGTGATTTGCTTTCAGGACGAGCTTTCTTT

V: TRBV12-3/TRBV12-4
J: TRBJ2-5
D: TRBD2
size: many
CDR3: CASSLRAGGLISETQYF
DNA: TGTGCCAGCAGTTTACGAGCGGGGGGCCTCATTTCGGAGACCCAGTACTTC

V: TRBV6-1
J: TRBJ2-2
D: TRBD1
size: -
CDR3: CASRVSGGDTGELFF
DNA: TGTGCCAGCAGAGTATCAGGGGGCGACACCGGGGAGCTGTTTTTT

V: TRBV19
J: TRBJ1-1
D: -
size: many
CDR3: CASDDLTGRNTEAFF
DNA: TGTGCCAGTGACGATCTAACAGGGAGGAACACTGAAGCTTTCTTT

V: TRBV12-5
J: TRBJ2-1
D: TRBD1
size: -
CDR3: CASGVGQGVNEQFF
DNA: TGTGCTAGTGGTGTGGGCCAGGGGGTCAATGAGCAGTTCTTC

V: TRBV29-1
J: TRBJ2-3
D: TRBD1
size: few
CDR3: CSVDDRDPDTQYF
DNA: TGCAGCGTTGATGACAGGGACCCAGATACGCAGTATTTT

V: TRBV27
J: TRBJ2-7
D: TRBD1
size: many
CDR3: CASSLTGAYEQYF
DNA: TGTGCCAGCAGTTTGACAGGGGCCTACGAGCAGTACTTC

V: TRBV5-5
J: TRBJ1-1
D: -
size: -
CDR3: CASSLSAEREAFF
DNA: TGTGCCAGCAGCTTATCGGCCGAGAGGGAAGCTTTCTTT

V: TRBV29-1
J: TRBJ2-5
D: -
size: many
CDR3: CSVKGRVVETQYF
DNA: TGCAGCGTCAAGGGCAGGGTCGTGGAGACCCAGTACTTC

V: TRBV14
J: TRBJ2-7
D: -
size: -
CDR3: CASSQVGYEQYF
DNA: TGTGCCAGCAGCCAAGTCGGGTACGAGCAGTACTTC

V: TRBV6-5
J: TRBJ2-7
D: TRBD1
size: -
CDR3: CASSYEQGSFYEQYF
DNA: TGTGCCAGCAGTTACGAACAGGGGTCCTTCTACGAGCAGTACTTC

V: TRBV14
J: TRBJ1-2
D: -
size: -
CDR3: CASSQDADWSDGYTF
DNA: TGTGCCAGCAGCCAAGATGCGGATTGGTCGGATGGCTACACCTTC

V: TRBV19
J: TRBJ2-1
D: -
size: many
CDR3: CASSIGQVRNEQFF
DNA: TGTGCCAGTAGTATAGGACAGGTGAGGAATGAGCAGTTCTTC

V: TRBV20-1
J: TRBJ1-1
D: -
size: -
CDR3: CSAPPEVGVNTEAFF
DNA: TGCAGTGCACCCCCTGAGGTTGGGGTGAACACTGAAGCTTTCTTT

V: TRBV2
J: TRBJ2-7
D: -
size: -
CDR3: CASSRTDSSYEQYF
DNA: TGTGCCAGCAGCCGGACGGACAGCTCCTACGAGCAGTACTTC

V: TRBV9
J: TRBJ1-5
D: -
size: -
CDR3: CASSQGDSNQPQHF
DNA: TGTGCCAGCAGCCAGGGAGATAGCAATCAGCCCCAGCATTTT

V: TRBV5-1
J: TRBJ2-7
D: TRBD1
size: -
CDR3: CASSLGQGATYEQYF
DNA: TGCGCCAGCAGCTTGGGGCAGGGGGCCACATACGAGCAGTACTTC

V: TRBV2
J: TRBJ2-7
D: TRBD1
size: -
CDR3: CASGPGYGQAPEQYF
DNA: TGTGCCAGCGGACCGGGATATGGACAGGCCCCCGAGCAGTACTTC

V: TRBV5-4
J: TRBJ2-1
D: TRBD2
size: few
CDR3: CASSYPGGGYNEQFF
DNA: TGTGCCAGCAGCTACCCGGGGGGGGGTTACAATGAGCAGTTCTTC

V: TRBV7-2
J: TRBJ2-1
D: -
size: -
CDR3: CASSLTLSPGDNEQFF
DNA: TGTGCCAGCAGCTTAACTCTGTCCCCGGGAGACAATGAGCAGTTCTTC

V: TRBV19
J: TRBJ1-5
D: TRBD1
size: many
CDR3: CASTTTGEWNQPQHF
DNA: TGTGCCAGTACCACCACAGGGGAATGGAATCAGCCCCAGCATTTT